A single TCR beta chain is shown here with its context. Its matching antigen is unknown. Germline loops: CDR1 MNHNS, CDR2 SASEGT. The CDR3 sequence is 18 residues long. Using the 5' RACE reads, TCRdb records one entry per CDR3 protein without DNA. This table holds approximately 550,000 distinct CDR3 sequences. The data were obtained in a study of T cells expressing NK-cell markers. Study context: The authors sequenced eight donors, of whom seven were HCMV-seropositive and one was seronegative. Regarding the study as a whole: The dominant NKG2C+ clonotypes represented about 1.0-7.5% of CD8+ T cells in over 5 donors. The CD3+CD56-NKG2C+ fraction of several donors was likewise dominated by these clonotypes.

The sequence came from a young man in good health. The genes are TRBV6-1 and TRBJ2-1; TCRdb outputs TRBD2, but without DNA this stays unchecked. What was sequenced was blood T cells: a sorted CD56 or NKG2C T cell subset, CD4+ or CD8+ T cells, or bulk PBMC T cells (not recorded which). This CDR3 is CASALWASSGSSYNEQFF.